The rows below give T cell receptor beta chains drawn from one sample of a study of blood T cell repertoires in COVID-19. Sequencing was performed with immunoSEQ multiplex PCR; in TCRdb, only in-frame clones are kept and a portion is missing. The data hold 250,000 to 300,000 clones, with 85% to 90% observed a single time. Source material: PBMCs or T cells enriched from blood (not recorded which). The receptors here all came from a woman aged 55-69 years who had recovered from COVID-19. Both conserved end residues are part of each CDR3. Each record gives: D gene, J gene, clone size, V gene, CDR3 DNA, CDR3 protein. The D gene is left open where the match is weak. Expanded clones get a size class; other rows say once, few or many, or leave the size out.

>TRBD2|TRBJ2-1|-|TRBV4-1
TGCGCCAGCAGCCAAGAACTAGCGTGGTACAATGAGCAGTTCTTC
CASSQELAWYNEQFF
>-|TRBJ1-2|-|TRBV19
TGTGCCAGTAGTATAGCGACCGGAGGTGGCTACACCTTC
CASSIATGGGYTF
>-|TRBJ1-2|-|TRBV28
TGTGCCAGCAGAAGGACAGATAACTATGGCTACACCTTC
CASRRTDNYGYTF
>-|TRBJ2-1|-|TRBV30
TGTGCCTGGACCGACTCGAGAGATGAGCAGTTCTTC
CAWTDSRDEQFF
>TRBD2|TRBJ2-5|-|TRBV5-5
TGTGCCAGCAGCTTTGGGGGGGAAGAGACCCAGTACTTC
CASSFGGEETQYF
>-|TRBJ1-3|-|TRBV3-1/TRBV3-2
TGTGCCAGCAGCCAAGATATCTATCGAAACACCATATATTTT
CASSQDIYRNTIYF
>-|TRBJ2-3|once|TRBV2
TGTGCCAGCAGTGCAGGGACAGATACGCAGTATTTT
CASSAGTDTQYF
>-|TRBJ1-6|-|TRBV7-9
TGTGCCAGCAGCTTCGGCTCCCAGAGACAAAATTCACCCCTCCACTTT
CASSFGSQRQNSPLHF
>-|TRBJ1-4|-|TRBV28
TGTGCCAGCAGCCCTCAGGGTAATGAAAAACTGTTTTTT
CASSPQGNEKLFF
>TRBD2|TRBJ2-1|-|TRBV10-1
TGCGCCAGCAGTGAGGGGCGGGAGGGGTTCGATGAGCAGTTCTTC
CASSEGREGFDEQFF
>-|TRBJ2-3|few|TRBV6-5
TGTGCCAGCAGTTACTACCAGGGCTGGAATACGCAGTATTTT
CASSYYQGWNTQYF
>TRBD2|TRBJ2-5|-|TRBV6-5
TGTGCCAGCAATAGCGGGGGAACCCAAGAGACCCAGTACTTC
CASNSGGTQETQYF
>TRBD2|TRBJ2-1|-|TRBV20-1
TGCAGTGCTAGTGGGACTACCGAGCAGTTCTTC
CSASGTTEQFF
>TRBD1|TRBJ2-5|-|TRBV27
TGTGCCAGCAGTCCGACCCGGGACAGGGGGCGGGAGACCCAGTACTTC
CASSPTRDRGRETQYF
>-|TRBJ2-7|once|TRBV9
TGTGCCAGCAGCCCGCAGGGGCAAACCTACGAGCAGTACTTC
CASSPQGQTYEQYF
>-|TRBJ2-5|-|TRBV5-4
TGTGCCAGCAGCTTGGGCCGGGAAGGAGGGCCCGGGGAGACCCAGTACTTC
CASSLGREGGPGETQYF
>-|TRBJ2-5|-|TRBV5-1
TGCGCCAGCAGCTTTACAGGCTACCAAGAGACCCAGTACTTC
CASSFTGYQETQYF
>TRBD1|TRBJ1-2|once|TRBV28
TGTGCCAGCAGGGAACCCGGGACAGGGGGGTATGGCTACACCTTC
CASREPGTGGYGYTF
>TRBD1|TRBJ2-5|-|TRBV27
TGTGCCAGCAGTTTAAGGGGACAGGGGAGGGTCCAGTACTTC
CASSLRGQGRVQYF
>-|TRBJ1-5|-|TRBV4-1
TGCGCCAGCAGCCAAGATGAGGAACAGCCCCAGCATTTT
CASSQDEEQPQHF
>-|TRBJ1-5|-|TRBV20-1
TGCAGTGCTAGTACAGGTTGGGATAGCAATCAGCCCCAGCATTTT
CSASTGWDSNQPQHF
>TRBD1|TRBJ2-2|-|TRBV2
TGTGCCAGTGCGACAGGGGGGGGCACCGGGGAGCTGTTTTTT
CASATGGGTGELFF
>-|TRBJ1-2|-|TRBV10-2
TGCGCCAGCAGTGAGTCGATCAGGGTTGTCTATGGCTACACCTTC
CASSESIRVVYGYTF
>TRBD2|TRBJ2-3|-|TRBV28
TGTGCCAGCAGTTTGGTAGCGGGAGGCCCAACGGTAGATACGCAGTATTTT
CASSLVAGGPTVDTQYF
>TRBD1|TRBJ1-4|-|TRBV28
TGTGCCAGCAGGGGACAGCCCAGTAATGAAAAACTGTTTTTT
CASRGQPSNEKLFF
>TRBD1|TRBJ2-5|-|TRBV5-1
TGCGCCAGCACGCGGACAGGGGGCGAAGAGACCCAGTACTTC
CASTRTGGEETQYF
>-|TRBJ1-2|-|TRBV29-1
TGCAGCGTTGAGGGGCGCACCTATGGCTACACCTTC
CSVEGRTYGYTF
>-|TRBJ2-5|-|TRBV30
TGTGCCTGGAGTATCGCAGGGGGGGAGACCCAGTACTTC
CAWSIAGGETQYF
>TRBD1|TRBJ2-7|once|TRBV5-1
TGCGCCAGCAGCTTAACAGGGGACCACGAGCAGTACTTC
CASSLTGDHEQYF
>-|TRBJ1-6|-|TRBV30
TGTGCCTGGAGTTGGGGAGGGACCAATTCACCCCTCCACTTT
CAWSWGGTNSPLHF
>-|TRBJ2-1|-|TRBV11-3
TGTGCCAGCAGCTCGCCCGCGTTCAATGAGCAGTTCTTC
CASSSPAFNEQFF
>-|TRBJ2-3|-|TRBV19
TGTGCCAGTAGTATAGGGGCCCCGCCAGATACGCAGTATTTT
CASSIGAPPDTQYF
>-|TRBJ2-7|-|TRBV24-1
TGTGCCACCAGCCCCGCCAGCTCCTACGAGCAGTACTTC
CATSPASSYEQYF
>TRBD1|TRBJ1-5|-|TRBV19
TGTGCCAGTAGCACCGGGACAGGGAACAATCAGCCCCAGCATTTT
CASSTGTGNNQPQHF
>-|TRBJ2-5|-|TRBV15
TGTGCCACCAGCAGGGACTTCCAAGAGACCCAGTACTTC
CATSRDFQETQYF
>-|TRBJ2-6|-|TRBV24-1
TGTGCCACCAGTGCTTCGGGGGCCAACGTCCTGACTTTC
CATSASGANVLTF
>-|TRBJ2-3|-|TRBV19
TGTGCCAGTAGAAAAGGGGCAGATACGCAGTATTTT
CASRKGADTQYF
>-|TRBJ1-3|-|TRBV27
TGTGCCAGCAGAACAACCCTCGGGTCAGGGACTGGAAACACCATATATTTT
CASRTTLGSGTGNTIYF
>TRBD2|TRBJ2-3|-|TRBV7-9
TGTGCCAGCAGCTTACGGCTAGCGGGGGGCACAGATACGCAGTATTTT
CASSLRLAGGTDTQYF
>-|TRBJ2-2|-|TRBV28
TGTGCCAGCAGTTTAGGACCTAGCGTCGGGGAGCTGTTTTTT
CASSLGPSVGELFF
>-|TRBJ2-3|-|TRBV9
TGTGCCAGCAGCGACCGGCGTGGGGCGGATACGCAGTATTTT
CASSDRRGADTQYF
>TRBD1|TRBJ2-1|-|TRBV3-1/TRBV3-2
TGTGCCAGCAGCCCCAAAGGCGGGACAGGAAAGCACAATGAGCAGTTCTTC
CASSPKGGTGKHNEQFF
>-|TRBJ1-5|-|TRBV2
TGTGCCAGCAGTGAAAATAATAGCAATCAGCCCCAGCATTTT
CASSENNSNQPQHF
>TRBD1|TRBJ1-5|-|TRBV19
TGTGCCAGTAGTGCAGGGACAGGAGGGAACGTTCAGCCCCAGCATTTT
CASSAGTGGNVQPQHF
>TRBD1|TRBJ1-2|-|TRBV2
TGTGCCAGCACCGAGGACAGGGGGCTCGGCTACACCTTC
CASTEDRGLGYTF
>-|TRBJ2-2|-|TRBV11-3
TGTGCCAGCAGCTTACAGGGTTCAAACACCGGGGAGCTGTTTTTT
CASSLQGSNTGELFF
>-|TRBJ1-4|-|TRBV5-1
TGCGCCAGCAGCCTGCAAGACCCCAACGGGGAAAAACTGTTTTTT
CASSLQDPNGEKLFF
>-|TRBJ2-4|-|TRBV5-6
TGTGCCAGCAGCTTGGCGTTTTCTTTAGCCAAAAACATTCAGTACTTC
CASSLAFSLAKNIQYF
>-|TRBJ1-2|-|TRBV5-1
TGCGCCAGCAGCCCAAGACAGTATGGCTACACCTTC
CASSPRQYGYTF
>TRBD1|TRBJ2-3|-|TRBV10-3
TGTGCCATCAGTGGGGGACAGGGGAGGGGTGGAGATACGCAGTATTTT
CAISGGQGRGGDTQYF
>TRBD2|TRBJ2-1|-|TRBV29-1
TGCAGCGTTGAAAGCAGGGCGGGAGGCGCTTTCTTC
CSVESRAGGAFF
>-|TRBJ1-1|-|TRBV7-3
TGTGCCAGCAGCTCCTCCGGGGGGCCTCACACTGAAGCTTTCTTT
CASSSSGGPHTEAFF
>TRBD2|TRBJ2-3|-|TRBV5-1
TGCGCCAGCAGTAAGACTAGCGGGGGGGCCACAGATACGCAGTATTTT
CASSKTSGGATDTQYF
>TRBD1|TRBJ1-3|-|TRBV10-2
TGCGCCAGCAGTGCACAGGGGCGAAACACCATATATTTT
CASSAQGRNTIYF
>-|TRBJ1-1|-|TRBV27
TGTGCCAGCACTCCCCTACGCGGGCCCCCCAGAAACACTGAAGCTTTCTTT
CASTPLRGPPRNTEAFF
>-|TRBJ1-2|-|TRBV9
TGTGCCAGCAGCGCCCCACTGATGGAGACCGACGGCTATGGCTACACCTTC
CASSAPLMETDGYGYTF
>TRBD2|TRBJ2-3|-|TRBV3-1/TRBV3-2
TGTGCCAGCAGCCAATTGCCGAGCGGGAGTTCAGATACGCAGTATTTT
CASSQLPSGSSDTQYF